This T cell receptor beta chain was identified during a study of vaccination and CD4 T cells after COVID-19. Trimming took off 0 bases at V and 4 bases at J, with 27 bases between the two ends. CDR1 is LNHDA and CDR2 is SQIVND in the germline V gene (reference sequence). There are 21 residues in the CDR3. Sequencing of DNA taken from cultured CD4+ T cells relied on the Oncomine TCR Beta short-read assay. TCRdb re-analysed the PCR reads in MiXCR, keeping a single row per CDR3 protein. The sample holds 9,000 to 10,000 distinct CDR3 sequences, 35% to 45% seen once. Points on this clonotype: The antigen remains unidentified.

Treatment noted: approximately nine-day PBMC culture with coronavirus spike peptide pools or control peptides (ViraFEST assay). CD4+ T cells that came from the unexposed donor were collected before the COVID-19 pandemic (2011-2018). For ViraFEST, peptide pools expanded antigen-specific T cells, after which the TCRs were sequenced. This clonotype was sampled from a human donor in good health. The sequencing input was CD4+ T cells from blood, cultured in vitro. The V and J genes are TRBV19 and TRBJ2-2; a weak D match, TRBD2 (7 bases). As DNA, the CDR3 is TGTGCCAGTAGTATAGATCTCAGGCCACAGGGTAGCCGGGGGGTCACCGGGGAGCTGTTTTTT. It encodes CASSIDLRPQGSRGVTGELFF.